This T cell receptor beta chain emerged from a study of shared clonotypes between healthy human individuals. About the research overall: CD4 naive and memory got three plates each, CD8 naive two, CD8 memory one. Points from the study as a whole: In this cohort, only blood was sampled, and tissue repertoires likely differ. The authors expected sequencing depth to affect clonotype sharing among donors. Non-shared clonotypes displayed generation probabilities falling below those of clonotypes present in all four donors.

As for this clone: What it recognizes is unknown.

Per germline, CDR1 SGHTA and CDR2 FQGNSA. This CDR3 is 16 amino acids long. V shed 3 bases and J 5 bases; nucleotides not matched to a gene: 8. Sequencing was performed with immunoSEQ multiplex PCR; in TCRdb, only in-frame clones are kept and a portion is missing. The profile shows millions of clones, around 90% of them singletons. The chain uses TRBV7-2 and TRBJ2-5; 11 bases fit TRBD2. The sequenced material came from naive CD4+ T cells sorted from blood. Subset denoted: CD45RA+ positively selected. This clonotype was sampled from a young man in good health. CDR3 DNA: TGTGCCAGCAGCTTTTTTACTAGCGGGAGCTTGGAGACCCAGTACTTC. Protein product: CASSFFTSGSLETQYF. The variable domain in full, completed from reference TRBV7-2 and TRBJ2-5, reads GAGVSQSPSNKVTEKGKDVELRCDPISGHTALYWYRQSLGQGLEFLIYFQGNSAPDKSGLPSDRFSAERTGGSVSTLTIQRTQQEDSAVYLCASSFFTSGSLETQYFGPGTRLLVL.